The T cell receptor (beta chain) described here comes from a study of T cells expressing NK-cell markers. Study overall: Sequencing covered eight donors, seven HCMV-seropositive and one seronegative.

With regard to this clonotype: Its antigen is undetermined.

Researchers built TCR beta cDNA using 5'RACE template switching with UMIs. With the 5' RACE reads reprocessed, TCRdb shows one record per CDR3 protein and no DNA. Its table lists about 450,000 distinct CDR3 sequences. The study, taken as a whole, reports: The CD3+CD56-NKG2C+ fraction of a handful of donors was also led by these clonotypes.

The sample taken for sequencing was blood T cells: a sorted CD56 or NKG2C T cell subset, CD4+ or CD8+ T cells, or bulk PBMC T cells (not recorded which). The clonotype was recovered from a woman between 18 and 75 years old in good health.

CDR3 residues: CSARRSQETQYF. The V gene is TRBV20-1, the J gene TRBJ2-5. The CDR3 consists of 12 residues. Germline V gene data show CDR1 as DFQATT and CDR2 as SNEGSKA (reference sequence).